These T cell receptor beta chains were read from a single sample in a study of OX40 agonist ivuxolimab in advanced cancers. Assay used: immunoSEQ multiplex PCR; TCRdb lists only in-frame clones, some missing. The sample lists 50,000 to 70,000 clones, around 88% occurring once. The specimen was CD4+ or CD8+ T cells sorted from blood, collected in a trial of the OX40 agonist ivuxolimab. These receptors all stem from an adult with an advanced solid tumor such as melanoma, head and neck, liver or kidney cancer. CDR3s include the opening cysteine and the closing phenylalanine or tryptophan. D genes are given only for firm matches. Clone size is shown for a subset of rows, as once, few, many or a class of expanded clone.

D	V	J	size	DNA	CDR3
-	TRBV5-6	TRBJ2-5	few	TGTGCCAGCAGTTTTGACAGACAAGAGACCCAGTACTTC	CASSFDRQETQYF
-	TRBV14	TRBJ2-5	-	TGTGCCAGCAGCCAAGAAAGAGGGGGTTCGTGGGAGACCCAGTACTTC	CASSQERGGSWETQYF
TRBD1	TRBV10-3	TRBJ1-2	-	TGTGCCATCACCCTGGGACAGGGTTCGTTCCCGGATGGCTACACCTTC	CAITLGQGSFPDGYTF
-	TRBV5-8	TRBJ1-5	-	TGTGCCAGCAGCTTGGACGGGGCCACTCAGCCCCAGCATTTT	CASSLDGATQPQHF
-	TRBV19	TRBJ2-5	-	TGTGCCAGTAGTTTTTCTCCGGGGACCCAGTACTTC	CASSFSPGTQYF
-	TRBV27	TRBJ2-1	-	TGTGCCATCCGGGTCGGGGCTAGCTCCTACAATGAGCAGTTCTTC	CAIRVGASSYNEQFF
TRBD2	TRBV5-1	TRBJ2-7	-	TGCGCCAGCAGCTTGGCGGGAGGGTCCTACGAGCAGTACTTC	CASSLAGGSYEQYF
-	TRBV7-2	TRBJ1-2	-	TGTGCCAGCAGCTTATACGGCTACACCTTC	CASSLYGYTF
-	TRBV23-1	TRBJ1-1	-	TGCGCCAGCAGCCGAGGTCGGACTGAAGCTTTCTTT	CASSRGRTEAFF
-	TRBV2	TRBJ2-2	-	TGTGCCAGCAGCGCGCGGACTCCGAGAACCGGGGAGCTGTTTTTT	CASSARTPRTGELFF
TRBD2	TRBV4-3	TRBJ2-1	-	TGCGCCAGCAGCCAAGATAAAACTAGCGGGGGCCGAGAGCAGTTCTTC	CASSQDKTSGGREQFF
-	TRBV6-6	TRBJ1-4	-	TGTGCCAGCAGTTGGGTGAATGAAAAACTGTTTTTT	CASSWVNEKLFF
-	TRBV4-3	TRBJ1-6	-	TGCGCCAGCAGCCAAGCCAGATTTTCACCCCTCCACTTT	CASSQARFSPLHF
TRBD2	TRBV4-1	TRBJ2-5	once	TGCGCCAGCAGCCAAGAGGCGGGAGTCCGCGAGACCCAGTACTTC	CASSQEAGVRETQYF
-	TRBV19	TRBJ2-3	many	TGTGCCAGCTCAAACCCATTAGGGAATACGCAGTATTTT	CASSNPLGNTQYF
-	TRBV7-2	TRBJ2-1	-	TGTGCCAGCAGCTCTCTGGGGGGGGCCCTGACCCATGAGCAGTTCTTC	CASSSLGGALTHEQFF
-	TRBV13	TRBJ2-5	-	TGTGCCAGCAGCCAACTGGGGGTGCAAGAGACCCAGTACTTC	CASSQLGVQETQYF
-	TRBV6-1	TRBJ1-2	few	TGTGCCAGCAGGAGGGAATTTGGCTACACCTTC	CASRREFGYTF
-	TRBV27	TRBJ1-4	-	TGTGCCAGCAGTCCCCTCGGACTGGATGAAAAACTGTTTTTT	CASSPLGLDEKLFF
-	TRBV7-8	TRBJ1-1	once	TGTGCCAGCAGCTTAGGTCTCAGGGAAGTGGGCACTGAAGCTTTCTTT	CASSLGLREVGTEAFF
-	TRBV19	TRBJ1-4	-	TGTGCCAGTAGTTCCATGCACAGTTTTTCGGGAGAAAAACTGTTTTTT	CASSSMHSFSGEKLFF
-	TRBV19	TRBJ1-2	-	TGTGCCATACCGTGGGATGGCTACACCTTC	CAIPWDGYTF
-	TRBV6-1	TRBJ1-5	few	TGTGCCAGCAGTGAAGCGAGGGGAGGCAATCAGCCCCAGCATTTT	CASSEARGGNQPQHF
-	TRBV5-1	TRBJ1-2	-	TGCGCCAGCAGCCCTACAGGGCCGTATGGCTACACCTTC	CASSPTGPYGYTF
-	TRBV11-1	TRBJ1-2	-	TGTGCCAGCAGCCCCGGACCGGTCTATGGCTACACCTTC	CASSPGPVYGYTF
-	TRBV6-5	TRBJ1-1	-	TGTGCCAGCAGTTACTCCAGTACATCAATCGCTTTCTTT	CASSYSSTSIAFF
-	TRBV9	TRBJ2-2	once	TGTGCCAGCAGGGGCACAGGGATTGGGAGCACCGGGGAGCTGTTTTTT	CASRGTGIGSTGELFF
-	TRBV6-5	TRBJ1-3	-	TGTGCCAGCAGACAGGGAAACACCATATATTTT	CASRQGNTIYF
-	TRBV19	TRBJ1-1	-	TGTGCCAGTAACCTATGGAGCGGCTCCGGAACTGAAGCTTTCTTT	CASNLWSGSGTEAFF
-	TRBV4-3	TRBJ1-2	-	TGCGCCAGCAGCCAAGATATCCTAGGGGGCTACACCTTC	CASSQDILGGYTF
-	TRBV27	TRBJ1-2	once	TGTGCCAGCAGTCCACAGGGTTTCAACTATGGCTACACCTTC	CASSPQGFNYGYTF
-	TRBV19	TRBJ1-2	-	TGTGCCACCTTATGGGGCTATGGCTACACCTTC	CATLWGYGYTF
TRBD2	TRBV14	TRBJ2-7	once	TGTGCCAGCAGCCCGGGACTAGCGGGGGCGGGCTACGAGCAGTACTTC	CASSPGLAGAGYEQYF
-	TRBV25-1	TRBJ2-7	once	TGTGCCAGCAGTTCTACAGGCTACGAGCAGTACTTC	CASSSTGYEQYF
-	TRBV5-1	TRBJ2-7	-	TGCGCCAGCAACAAACCGGGACTTGGGGGATACGAGCAGTACTTC	CASNKPGLGGYEQYF
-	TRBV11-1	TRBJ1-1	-	TGTGCCAGCAGCCCCGGGAGGTACACTGAAGCTTTCTTT	CASSPGRYTEAFF
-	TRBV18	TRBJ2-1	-	TGTGCCAGCTCACCAGAGTGGGGAGCCTTCCATGAGCAGTTCTTC	CASSPEWGAFHEQFF
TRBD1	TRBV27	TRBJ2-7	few	TGTGCCAGCAGTCAATCGGGACAGGGCTATACCTACGAGCAGTACTTC	CASSQSGQGYTYEQYF
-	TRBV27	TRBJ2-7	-	TGTGCCAGCAGTTTAGCCTTTCGAGGTCTAGGGTACGAGCAGTACTTC	CASSLAFRGLGYEQYF
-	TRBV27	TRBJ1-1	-	TGTGCCAGCAGTTTTTCGGGCCGGTGGACTGAAGCTTTCTTT	CASSFSGRWTEAFF
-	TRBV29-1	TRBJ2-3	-	TGCAGCGTTGAAGAGGGCACAGATACGCAGTATTTT	CSVEEGTDTQYF
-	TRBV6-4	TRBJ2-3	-	TGTGCCAGCAGTCAGGGGGTCGGGGGGGCAGATACGCAGTATTTT	CASSQGVGGADTQYF
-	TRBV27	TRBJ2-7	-	TGTGCCAGCAGTTTCCATCATGGCGAGCAGTACTTC	CASSFHHGEQYF
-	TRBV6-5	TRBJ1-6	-	TGTGCCAGCAGTTACCAGGGAATAGGGTCACCCCTCCACTTT	CASSYQGIGSPLHF
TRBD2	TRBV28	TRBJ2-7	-	TGTGCCAGCAGTTTATCGGGAGGGGACTACGAGCAGTACTTC	CASSLSGGDYEQYF
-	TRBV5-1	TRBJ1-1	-	TGCGCCAGCAGGTACGATACCACTGAAGCTTTCTTT	CASRYDTTEAFF
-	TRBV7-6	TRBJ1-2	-	TGTGCCAGCAGCCACGGGTTCGGGGAGACCCCCTCTGATGGCTACACCTTC	CASSHGFGETPSDGYTF
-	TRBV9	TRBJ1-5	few	TGTGCCAGCAGCGTAGCTACGGGGAGCAATCAGCCCCAGCATTTT	CASSVATGSNQPQHF
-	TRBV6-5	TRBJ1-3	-	TGTGCCAGCAGTTCGGACGGAAACACCATATATTTT	CASSSDGNTIYF
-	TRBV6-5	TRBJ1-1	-	TGTGCCAGCGCCCTAAGCAGAAGCAACACTGAAGCTTTCTTT	CASALSRSNTEAFF
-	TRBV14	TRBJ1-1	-	TGTGCCAGCAGCCAAGTTGAGGCAGGGACTGAAGCTTTCTTT	CASSQVEAGTEAFF
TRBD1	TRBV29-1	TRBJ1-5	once	TGCAGCGTTGGGGGACAGGGAGATCAGCCCCAGCATTTT	CSVGGQGDQPQHF
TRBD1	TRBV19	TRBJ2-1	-	TGTGCCAGCCACCCTGACCCCGGGACAGGGGGTTACAATGAGCAGTTCTTC	CASHPDPGTGGYNEQFF
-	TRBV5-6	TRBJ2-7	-	TGTGCCAGCAGCCCTCTCGAGGAGAACTACGAGCAGTACTTC	CASSPLEENYEQYF
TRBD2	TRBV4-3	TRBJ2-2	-	TGCGCCAGCAGCCAAGACGTCCCAGCGGGGGGGCCTAACGGGGAGCTGTTTTTT	CASSQDVPAGGPNGELFF
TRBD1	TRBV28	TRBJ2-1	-	TGTGCCAGCATGCGGCAGGGGGCTTCCAATGAGCAGTTCTTC	CASMRQGASNEQFF
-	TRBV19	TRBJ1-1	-	TGTGCCAGTAGGTACGGGCGGAACACTGAAGCTTTCTTT	CASRYGRNTEAFF
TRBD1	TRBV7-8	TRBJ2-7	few	TGTGCCAGCAGCTCCTGGACAGGGGACTACGAGCAGTACTTC	CASSSWTGDYEQYF